This T cell receptor (beta chain) originates from a study of post-analysis software for immune sequencing data (dated by TCRdb to the mid-2010s). Study-level background: The recorded disease courses included relapsing-remitting, secondary progressive and progressive-relapsing multiple sclerosis, and some patients had no subtype annotation. The patient repertoires were set against 11 previously published healthy control repertoires from donors whose ages ranged from about 6 to 25 years. A subset of samples was prepared in parallel using single-end sample barcoding, then pooled and co-amplified after Illumina adapter ligation.

Counted from cysteine to phenylalanine, this CDR3 has 17 amino acids. Only the CDR3 portion is preserved as DNA: 51 bases, with reading frame beginning at the first base. CDR1 and CDR2 were assigned from the germline V gene as MNHEY and SVGAGI. V lost 2 bases and J lost 0 bases; the stretch between them is 13 bases long. To demonstrate the VDJtools post-analysis software, TCR beta repertoires were profiled from the peripheral blood of more than ten young patients with multiple sclerosis. The patients with multiple sclerosis were children and adolescents between about 6 and 17 years of age. About this clonotype: Its specific antigen is unknown. No base qualities exist here, and no much larger clone lies one base off it.

Results and caveats for the whole study, not just this receptor: Significantly lower normalized Chao1 diversity was found in multiple sclerosis patients than in controls, suggesting substantial peripheral T-cell clonal expansion. Patients showed significantly higher frequencies than controls for several TRBV segments, among them TRBV5-6, TRBV5-1 and TRBV20-1. When samples were clustered directly using the F measure, samples prepared in the same batch co-clustered strongly, which prompted a batch-effect correction. The multiple sclerosis patient group was slightly younger than the control group.

Libraries were built with PCR. Instrument used: Illumina HiSeq 2500. To reduce PCR and sequencing biases, unique molecular identifiers were incorporated into the TCR beta cDNA libraries. Some 500,000 cDNA molecules were obtained for every 1 to 10 million input T cells, so each molecule roughly corresponded to one T cell. The same protocol used for the earlier healthy control dataset was applied to prepare and sequence the patient libraries. Samples belonging to the same batch were prepared together, multiplexed and sequenced on a shared HiSeq lane. For the original study's pipeline: MIGEC handled the raw barcoded reads, throwing out single-read molecular identifier groups before consensus assembly and CDR3 extraction. VDJtools was used for post-analysis of the clonotype tables, and diversity was normalized by down-sampling every dataset to the size of the smallest sample. Repertoire overlap clustering matched CDR3 amino acid but not nucleotide sequences to correct batch-related cross-sample contamination. TCRdb reprocessing: public reads trimmed at Q25 with fastp, clones called with MiXCR, in-frame beta chains kept. A single entry per CDR3 protein holds the most common genes and DNA from its merged rows. TCRdb's processing, not the study's, gives the V and J calls here. Present in this sample are approximately 770,000 distinct CDR3 sequences, 46% of which were seen just once. The leading ten clones occupy roughly 5% of the sample.

Rearrangement joined TRBV6-5 to TRBJ1-4; the D gene assignment is ambiguous. The sequence came from a girl between 10 and 17 years old with multiple sclerosis. Sequencing input: blood. The CDR3 reads as follows: CASSYASPLATNEKLFF. The DNA is TGTGCCAGCAGTTACGCCAGCCCGCTTGCAACTAATGAAAAACTGTTTTTT.